This TCR beta chain derives from a study of shared clonotypes between healthy human individuals. Terminally differentiated effector memory CD45RA+ cells were excluded by CCR7 positive selection of CD45RO-negative cells. Those who donated were healthy HIV-negative adults, with no recent acute infections or vaccinations reported. On this clone itself: Its specificity is not known.

This CDR3 contains 15 residues. Germline assignment: CDR1 SGHRS and CDR2 YFSETQ. V was shortened by 4 bases and J by 3 bases, with 14 bases between the two germline ends. Original analysis: Without quality scores, immunoSEQ junctional reads could not be filtered like full-length reads. The assay was immunoSEQ multiplex PCR, and TCRdb's table has in-frame clones only and misses some. The V and J calls and clone size come from that table; D and trimming were worked out from the DNA. This sample has roughly 2.1 million clones; approximately 94% occur once, and the top ten carry roughly 1.7%. Points from the study as a whole: The naive CD4 repertoires of a few donors were compared, and 5% to 6.5% of clonotypes were shared.

The genes are TRBV5-1 and TRBJ2-1, with TRBD1 as a possible D gene (5 bases). Sequencing was performed on naive CD8+ T cells from PBMCs. The clonotype originates from a man between 18 and 29 years old in good health. Some clones in this sample may be carry-over from other donors' samples. The CDR3 region is CASSTPTEYYNEQFF. CDR3 DNA: TGCGCCAGCAGCACCCCGACAGAGTACTACAATGAGCAGTTCTTC.